These T cell receptor beta chains were read from a single sample in a study of blood T cell repertoires in COVID-19. Assay used: immunoSEQ multiplex PCR; TCRdb lists only in-frame clones, some missing. The sample contains almost 250,000 clones, roughly 83% of which appear only once. The specimen was peripheral blood. The receptors derive from a woman older than 75 with COVID-19, enrolled during active disease. Each CDR3 is given with its conserved first and last residue. D genes are given only for firm matches. Size is stated for part of the rows, as once, few or many counts, or as a class when the clone is expanded.

v_gene	abundance	j_gene	d_gene	CDR3aa	CDR3nt
TRBV5-1	once	TRBJ2-1	TRBD2	CASSLSAGVYNEQFF	TGCGCCAGCAGCTTGTCCGCGGGGGTTTACAATGAGCAGTTCTTC
TRBV5-6	NA	TRBJ1-2	NA	CASSDIYGYTF	TGTGCCAGTAGTGACATCTATGGCTACACCTTC
TRBV19	NA	TRBJ2-6	NA	CASSPQGKAISGANVLTF	TGTGCCAGTTCCCCACAGGGAAAGGCAATCTCTGGGGCCAACGTCCTGACTTTC
TRBV19	NA	TRBJ1-2	NA	CASQSRGRDGYTF	TGTGCCAGTCAAAGCAGGGGAAGGGATGGCTACACCTTC
TRBV14	once	TRBJ1-2	NA	CASSQDAGGNYGYTF	TGTGCCAGCAGCCAAGACGCGGGGGGCAACTATGGCTACACCTTC
TRBV10-3	NA	TRBJ1-5	NA	CAISVRSNQPQHF	TGTGCCATCAGTGTTAGATCCAATCAGCCCCAGCATTTT
TRBV5-1	once	TRBJ1-2	NA	CASSLGLLGAGYTF	TGCGCCAGCAGCTTGGGGCTACTGGGGGCTGGCTACACCTTC
TRBV3-1/TRBV3-2	NA	TRBJ1-5	TRBD1	CASSQGTGGSNQPQHF	TGTGCCAGCAGCCAAGGGACAGGGGGCAGCAATCAGCCCCAGCATTTT
TRBV5-1	NA	TRBJ2-7	NA	CASSLDGGYSYEQYF	TGCGCCAGCAGCTTGGACGGGGGTTACTCCTACGAGCAGTACTTC
TRBV7-2	NA	TRBJ1-3	TRBD1	CASSLDRAGNTIYF	TGTGCCAGCAGCCTGGACAGGGCCGGAAACACCATATATTTT
TRBV9	NA	TRBJ1-3	TRBD1	CASSARDRIPLENTIYF	TGTGCCAGCAGCGCCCGGGACAGGATTCCTCTGGAAAACACCATATATTTT
TRBV18	once	TRBJ2-1	TRBD2	CASSPPWRGERYEQFF	TGTGCCAGCTCACCCCCTTGGCGGGGGGAAAGGTATGAGCAGTTCTTC
TRBV28	NA	TRBJ2-7	NA	CASSTLGGPTYEQYF	TGTGCCAGCAGTACCCTGGGGGGGCCCACCTACGAGCAGTACTTC
TRBV5-5	NA	TRBJ1-6	NA	CASSLVRASYNSPLHF	TGTGCCAGCAGCTTGGTGAGGGCCTCCTATAATTCACCCCTCCACTTT
TRBV6-2/TRBV6-3	NA	TRBJ2-3	NA	CASSYRPGVGTQYF	TGTGCCAGCAGTTACAGGCCCGGGGTCGGTACGCAGTATTTT
TRBV19	NA	TRBJ2-3	TRBD2	CASSIGGSGGSTDTQYF	TGTGCCAGTAGTATAGGGGGTAGCGGGGGGAGCACAGATACGCAGTATTTT
TRBV7-8	NA	TRBJ1-1	TRBD1	CASSFRDRPLNTEAFF	TGTGCCAGCAGCTTCAGGGACAGGCCCTTGAACACTGAAGCTTTCTTT
TRBV5-5	NA	TRBJ2-3	TRBD2	CASSPLSSGGAKTDTQYF	TGTGCCAGCAGCCCGCTTTCTAGCGGGGGGGCTAAAACAGATACGCAGTATTTT
TRBV18	NA	TRBJ2-6	TRBD1	CASSHLGQSVSGANVLTF	TGTGCCAGCTCACACCTGGGACAGAGCGTGTCTGGGGCCAACGTCCTGACTTTC
TRBV27	once	TRBJ1-1	NA	CASSSRGTAFF	TGTGCCAGCAGTTCGAGGGGGACCGCTTTCTTT
TRBV27	few	TRBJ1-4	TRBD1	CASSPHGTGATNEKLFF	TGTGCCAGCAGTCCCCACGGGACAGGGGCAACTAATGAAAAACTGTTTTTT
TRBV3-1/TRBV3-2	NA	TRBJ2-3	TRBD1	CASSRQGPKGDTQYF	TGTGCCAGCAGCCGACAGGGCCCTAAAGGTGATACGCAGTATTTT
TRBV6-5	NA	TRBJ1-6	TRBD1	CASSSAGGNSPLHF	TGTGCCAGCAGTTCGGCAGGGGGAAATTCACCCCTCCACTTT
TRBV5-1	NA	TRBJ1-3	NA	CASKVDPGSGNTIYF	TGCGCCAGCAAAGTGGATCCGGGCTCTGGAAACACCATATATTTT
TRBV18	NA	TRBJ1-4	NA	CASSLDSRNEKLFF	TGTGCCAGCTCATTGGACAGCCGTAATGAAAAACTGTTTTTT
TRBV28	once	TRBJ2-4	NA	CASSFSSLAKNIQYF	TGTGCCAGCAGTTTCTCTTCCTTAGCCAAAAACATTCAGTACTTC
TRBV19	NA	TRBJ1-1	NA	CASSIQADTEAFF	TGTGCCAGTAGTATACAGGCAGACACTGAAGCTTTCTTT
TRBV6-5	NA	TRBJ2-1	TRBD1	CASNLQGDLYNEQFF	TGTGCCAGCAACCTACAGGGGGATCTCTACAATGAGCAGTTCTTC
TRBV18	NA	TRBJ1-3	NA	CASSSGASGNTIYF	TGTGCCAGCTCGAGCGGAGCCTCTGGAAACACCATATATTTT
TRBV10-1	NA	TRBJ2-1	NA	CASSETSGGWQFF	TGCGCCAGCAGTGAGACCAGTGGGGGGTGGCAGTTCTTC
TRBV20-1	NA	TRBJ1-2	TRBD1	CSASPRGADGYTF	TGCAGTGCTAGTCCCAGGGGGGCCGATGGCTACACCTTC
TRBV5-1	NA	TRBJ2-1	NA	CASSLDSKYNEQFF	TGCGCCAGCAGCTTGGACAGCAAGTACAATGAGCAGTTCTTC
TRBV7-8	NA	TRBJ1-2	TRBD1	CASGLTGQVYGYTF	TGTGCCAGCGGCCTGACAGGGCAGGTTTATGGCTACACCTTC
TRBV9	NA	TRBJ2-1	TRBD2	CASSARLAGYNEQFF	TGTGCCAGCAGCGCTAGACTAGCGGGGTACAATGAGCAGTTCTTC
TRBV6-5	NA	TRBJ2-5	NA	CASSSRGGRETQYF	TGTGCCAGCAGTAGTCGTGGAGGGAGAGAGACCCAGTACTTC
TRBV10-3	NA	TRBJ2-1	TRBD2	CATSPAGAGDEQFF	TGTGCCACTTCGCCAGCGGGGGCTGGGGATGAGCAGTTCTTC
TRBV6-5	few	TRBJ1-3	NA	CATLDRGSGNTIYF	TGTGCCACCCTGGACAGAGGCTCTGGAAACACCATATATTTT
TRBV5-6	NA	TRBJ2-7	TRBD2	CASSLGILAGGLPRNEQYF	TGTGCCAGCAGCTTGGGAATTCTAGCGGGGGGGCTTCCTCGGAACGAGCAGTACTTC
TRBV28	few	TRBJ1-2	NA	CASSLLGAGYGYTF	TGTGCCAGCAGTTTATTGGGAGCAGGCTATGGCTACACCTTC
TRBV3-1/TRBV3-2	NA	TRBJ1-2	NA	CASSQDTTQGAYGYTF	TGTGCCAGCAGCCAAGATACGACCCAAGGGGCCTATGGCTACACCTTC